The clone carrying this T cell receptor (beta chain) has only a few counts. The target antigen is unknown. A constant-region primer primed TCR beta cDNA synthesis from 500 to 550 ng of total RNA. Researchers made the TCR beta libraries by running three nested multiplex PCR rounds with slightly modified ARM-PCR. A C-beta reverse primer was combined with TRBV1-TRBV30 forward primers in the first two PCR rounds, and each round had about 10 cycles. TCRdb reprocessed the multiplex PCR reads with MiXCR, giving one entry per CDR3 protein. This table holds about 300,000 distinct CDR3 sequences, over 55% found once. The sample belongs to a study of tumor-infiltrating lymphocytes in primary liver carcinoma. Overall study: Spanning 4.2 to 10 cm, the tumors were T1-T3 N0M0.

Whole-study findings and limits: Tumor region pairs overlapped more than did tumor-adjacent and tumor-blood pairs. Tumors carried a top-250-clone fraction significantly exceeding that of blood (p = 0.039).

Blood RNA originated from unsorted whole blood, with germline DNA additionally extracted. J gave up 7 bases and V 4 bases, and 4 bases lay outside the gene matches. Germline V lookup: CDR1 SGHRS, CDR2 YFSETQ. This CDR3 contains 13 residues. What was sequenced was peripheral blood. This sequence was found in a man aged 40-50 years with primary liver carcinoma and hepatitis B virus infection. V usage is TRBV5-1 and J usage is TRBJ2-4, with TRBD2 matching over 8 bases. The CDR3, as DNA: TGCGCCAGCAGCCAGCAGCGGGAGAACATTCAGTACTTC. Its protein is CASSQQRENIQYF. The full variable domain, rest sourced from reference TRBV5-1 and TRBJ2-4, is KAGVTQTPRYLIKTRGQQVTLSCSPISGHRSVSWYQQTPGQGLQFLFEYFSETQRNKGNFPGRFSGRQFSNSRSEMNVSTLELGDSALYLCASSQQRENIQYFGAGTRLSVL.